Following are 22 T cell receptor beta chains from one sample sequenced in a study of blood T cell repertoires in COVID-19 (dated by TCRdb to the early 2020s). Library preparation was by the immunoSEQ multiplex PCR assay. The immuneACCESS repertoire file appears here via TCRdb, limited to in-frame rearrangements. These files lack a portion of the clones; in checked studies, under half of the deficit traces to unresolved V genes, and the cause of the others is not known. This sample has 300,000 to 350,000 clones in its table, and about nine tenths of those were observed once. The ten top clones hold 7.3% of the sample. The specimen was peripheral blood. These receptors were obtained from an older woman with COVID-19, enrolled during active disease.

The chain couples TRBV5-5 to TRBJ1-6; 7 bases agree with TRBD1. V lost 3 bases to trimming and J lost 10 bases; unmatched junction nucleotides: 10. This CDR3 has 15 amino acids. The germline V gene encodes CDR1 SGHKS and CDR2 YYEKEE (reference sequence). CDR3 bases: TGTGCCAGCAGCTCGGGACTCACAGGGGAATCACCCCTCCACTTT. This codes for CASSSGLTGESPLHF.

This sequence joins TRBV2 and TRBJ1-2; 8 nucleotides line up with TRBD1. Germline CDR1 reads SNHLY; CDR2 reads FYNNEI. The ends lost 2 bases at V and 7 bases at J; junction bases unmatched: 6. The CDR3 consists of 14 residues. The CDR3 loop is CASSETGGRGGYTF. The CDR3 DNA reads TGTGCCAGCAGTGAAACAGGGGGTCGGGGTGGCTACACCTTC. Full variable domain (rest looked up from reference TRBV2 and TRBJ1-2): EPEVTQTPSHQVTQMGQEVILRCVPISNHLYFYWYRQILGQKVEFLVSFYNNEISEKSEIFDDQFSVERPDGSNFTLKIRSTKLEDSAMYFCASSETGGRGGYTFGSGTRLTVV.

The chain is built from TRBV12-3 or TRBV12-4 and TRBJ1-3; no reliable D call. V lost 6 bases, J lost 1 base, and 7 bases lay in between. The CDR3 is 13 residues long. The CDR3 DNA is TGTGCCAGCAGGGAGGGTTCTGGAAACACCATATATTTT. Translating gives CASREGSGNTIYF.

DNA for the CDR3: TGTGCCAGCAGCTATAGTGGGACTAGCGGTTACGAGCAGTACTTC. Protein product: CASSYSGTSGYEQYF. The chain combines TRBV11-2 with TRBJ2-7; 11 bases match TRBD2. Germline CDR1 reads SGHAT; CDR2 reads FQNNGV. The CDR3 is 15 residues long. V lost 4 bases to trimming and J lost 4 bases; unmatched junction nucleotides: 6.

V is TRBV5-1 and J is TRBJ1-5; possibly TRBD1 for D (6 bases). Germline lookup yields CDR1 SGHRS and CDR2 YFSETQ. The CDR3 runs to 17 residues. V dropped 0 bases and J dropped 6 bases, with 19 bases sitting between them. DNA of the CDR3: TGCGCCAGCAGCTTGGGACCGGACAGCGAAGGGGGTCAGCCCCAGCATTTT. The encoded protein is CASSLGPDSEGGQPQHF.

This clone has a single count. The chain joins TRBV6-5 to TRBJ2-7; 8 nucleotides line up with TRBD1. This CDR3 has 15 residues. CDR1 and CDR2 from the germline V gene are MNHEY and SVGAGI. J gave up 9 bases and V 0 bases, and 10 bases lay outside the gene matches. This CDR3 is CASSYSPGGGWWQYF. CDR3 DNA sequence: TGTGCCAGCAGTTACTCGCCAGGGGGCGGGTGGTGGCAGTACTTC.

CDR3 sequence reads: CASSRWDSNEKLFF. Written as DNA, the CDR3 is TGCGCCAGCAGCCGCTGGGACAGTAATGAAAAACTGTTTTTT. The chain is built from TRBV4-1 and TRBJ1-4; 7 nucleotides align to TRBD1. The CDR3 consists of 14 residues. With 4 bases clipped from V and 4 bases from J, the junction kept 3 bases outside the gene matches. CDR1 MGHRA and CDR2 YSYEKL come from the germline V gene.

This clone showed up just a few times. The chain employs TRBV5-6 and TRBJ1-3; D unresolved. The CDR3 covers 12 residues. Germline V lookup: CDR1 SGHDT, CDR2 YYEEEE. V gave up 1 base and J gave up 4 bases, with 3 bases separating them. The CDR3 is CASSLQGNTIYF. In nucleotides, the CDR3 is TGTGCCAGCAGCTTGCAGGGAAACACCATATATTTT.

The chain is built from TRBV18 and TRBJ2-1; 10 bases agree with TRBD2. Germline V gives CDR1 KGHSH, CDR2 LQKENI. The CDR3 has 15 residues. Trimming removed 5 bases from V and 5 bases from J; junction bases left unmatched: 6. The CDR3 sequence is CASSTGTSVNNEQFF. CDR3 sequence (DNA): TGTGCCAGCTCAACTGGGACTAGCGTAAACAATGAGCAGTTCTTC. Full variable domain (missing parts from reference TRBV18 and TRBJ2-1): NAGVMQNPRHLVRRRGQEARLRCSPMKGHSHVYWYRQLPEEGLKFMVYLQKENIIDESGMPKERFSAEFPKEGPSILRIQQVVRGDSAAYFCASSTGTSVNNEQFFGPGTRLTVL.

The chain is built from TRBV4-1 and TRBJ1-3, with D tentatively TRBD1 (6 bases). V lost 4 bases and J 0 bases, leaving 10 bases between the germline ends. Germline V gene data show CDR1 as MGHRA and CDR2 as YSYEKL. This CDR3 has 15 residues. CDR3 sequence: CASSRDIGSGNTIYF. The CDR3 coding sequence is TGCGCCAGCAGCCGGGACATCGGCTCTGGAAACACCATATATTTT.

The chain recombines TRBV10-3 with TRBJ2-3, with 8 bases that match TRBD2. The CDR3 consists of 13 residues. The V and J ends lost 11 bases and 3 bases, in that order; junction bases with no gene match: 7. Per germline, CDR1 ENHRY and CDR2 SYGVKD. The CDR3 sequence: CAATGGLTDTQYF. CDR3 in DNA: TGTGCCGCCACGGGGGGGCTGACAGATACGCAGTATTTT.

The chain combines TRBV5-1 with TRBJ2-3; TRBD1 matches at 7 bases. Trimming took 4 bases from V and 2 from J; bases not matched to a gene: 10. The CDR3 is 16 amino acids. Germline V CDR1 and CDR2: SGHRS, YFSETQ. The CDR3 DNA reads TGCGCCAGCAGCCCCACCATGACAGGGTCCACAGATACGCAGTATTTT. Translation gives CASSPTMTGSTDTQYF.

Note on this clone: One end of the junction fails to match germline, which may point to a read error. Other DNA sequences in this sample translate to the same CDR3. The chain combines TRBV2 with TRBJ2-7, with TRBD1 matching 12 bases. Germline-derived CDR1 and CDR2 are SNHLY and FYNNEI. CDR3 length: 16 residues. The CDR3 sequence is CASSAQAGTGGDEQYF. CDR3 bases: TGTGCCAGCAGTGCACAAGCCGGGACAGGGGGCGACGAGCAGTATTTC.

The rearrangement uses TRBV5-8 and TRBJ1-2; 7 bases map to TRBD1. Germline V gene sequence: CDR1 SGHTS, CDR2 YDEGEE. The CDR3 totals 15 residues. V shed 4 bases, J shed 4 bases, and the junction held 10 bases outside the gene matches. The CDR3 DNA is TGTGCCAGCAGCCCCCGACAGGGAGCGACCTATGGCTACACCTTC. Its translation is CASSPRQGATYGYTF.

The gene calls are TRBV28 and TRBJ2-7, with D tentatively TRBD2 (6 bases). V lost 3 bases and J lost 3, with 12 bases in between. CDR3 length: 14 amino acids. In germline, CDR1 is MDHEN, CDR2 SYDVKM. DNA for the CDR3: TGTGCCAGCAGTTTGAGCGTGGGGGGCTACGAGCAGTACTTC. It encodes CASSLSVGGYEQYF.

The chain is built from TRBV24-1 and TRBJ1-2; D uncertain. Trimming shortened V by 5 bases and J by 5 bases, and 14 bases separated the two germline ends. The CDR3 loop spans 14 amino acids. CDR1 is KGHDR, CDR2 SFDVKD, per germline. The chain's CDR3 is CATSGVNQAYGYTF. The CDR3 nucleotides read TGTGCCACCAGTGGAGTCAACCAGGCATATGGCTACACCTTC.

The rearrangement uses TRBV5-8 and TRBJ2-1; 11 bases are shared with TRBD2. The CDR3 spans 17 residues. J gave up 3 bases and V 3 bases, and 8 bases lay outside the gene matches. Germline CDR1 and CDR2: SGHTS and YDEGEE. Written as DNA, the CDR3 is TGTGCCAGCAGCTACCCGCCTAGCGGGGGGCTCTACAATGAGCAGTTCTTC. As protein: CASSYPPSGGLYNEQFF.

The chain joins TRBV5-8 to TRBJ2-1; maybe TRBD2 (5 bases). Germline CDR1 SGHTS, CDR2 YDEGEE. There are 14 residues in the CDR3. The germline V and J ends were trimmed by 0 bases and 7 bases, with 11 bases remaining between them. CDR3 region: CASSLGGQNNEQFF. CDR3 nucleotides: TGTGCCAGCAGCTTGGGCGGGCAGAATAATGAGCAGTTCTTC.

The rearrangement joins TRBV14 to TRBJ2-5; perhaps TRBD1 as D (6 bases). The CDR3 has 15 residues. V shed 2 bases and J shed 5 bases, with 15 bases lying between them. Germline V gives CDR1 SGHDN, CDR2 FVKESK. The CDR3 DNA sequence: TGTGCCAGCAGCCAATATTACAGGGACGGGGAGACCCAGTACTTC. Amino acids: CASSQYYRDGETQYF.

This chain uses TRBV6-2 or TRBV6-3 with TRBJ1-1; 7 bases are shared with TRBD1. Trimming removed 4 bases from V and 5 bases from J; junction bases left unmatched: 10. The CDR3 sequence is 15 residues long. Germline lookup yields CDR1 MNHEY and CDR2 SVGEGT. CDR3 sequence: CASSSPGQWRTEAFF. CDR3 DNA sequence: TGTGCCAGCAGTTCTCCGGGACAGTGGAGAACTGAAGCTTTCTTT.

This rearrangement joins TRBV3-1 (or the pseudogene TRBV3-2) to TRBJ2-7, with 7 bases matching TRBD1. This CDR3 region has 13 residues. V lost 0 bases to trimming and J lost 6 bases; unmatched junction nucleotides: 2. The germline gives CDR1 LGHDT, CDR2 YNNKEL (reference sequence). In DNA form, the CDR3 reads TGTGCCAGCAGCCAAGAGTCAGGGGGCGAGCAGTACTTC. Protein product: CASSQESGGEQYF.

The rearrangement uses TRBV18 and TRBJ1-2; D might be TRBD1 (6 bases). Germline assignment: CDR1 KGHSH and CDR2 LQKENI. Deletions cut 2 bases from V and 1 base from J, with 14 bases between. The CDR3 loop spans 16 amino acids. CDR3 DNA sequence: TGTGCCAGCTCACCAGAAAGGACAGCCGGTAACTATGGCTACACCTTC. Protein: CASSPERTAGNYGYTF.